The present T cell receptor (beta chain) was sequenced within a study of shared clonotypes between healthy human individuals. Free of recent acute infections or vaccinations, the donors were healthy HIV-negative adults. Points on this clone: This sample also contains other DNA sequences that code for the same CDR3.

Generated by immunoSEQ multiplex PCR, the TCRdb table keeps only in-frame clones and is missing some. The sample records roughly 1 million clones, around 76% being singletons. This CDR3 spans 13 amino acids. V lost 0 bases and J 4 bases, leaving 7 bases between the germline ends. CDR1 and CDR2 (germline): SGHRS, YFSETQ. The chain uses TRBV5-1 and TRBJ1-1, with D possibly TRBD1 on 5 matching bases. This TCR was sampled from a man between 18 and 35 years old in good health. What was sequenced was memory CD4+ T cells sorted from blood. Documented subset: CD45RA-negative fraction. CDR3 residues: CASSLDGGTEAFF. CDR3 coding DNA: TGCGCCAGCAGCTTGGACGGGGGCACTGAAGCTTTCTTT.